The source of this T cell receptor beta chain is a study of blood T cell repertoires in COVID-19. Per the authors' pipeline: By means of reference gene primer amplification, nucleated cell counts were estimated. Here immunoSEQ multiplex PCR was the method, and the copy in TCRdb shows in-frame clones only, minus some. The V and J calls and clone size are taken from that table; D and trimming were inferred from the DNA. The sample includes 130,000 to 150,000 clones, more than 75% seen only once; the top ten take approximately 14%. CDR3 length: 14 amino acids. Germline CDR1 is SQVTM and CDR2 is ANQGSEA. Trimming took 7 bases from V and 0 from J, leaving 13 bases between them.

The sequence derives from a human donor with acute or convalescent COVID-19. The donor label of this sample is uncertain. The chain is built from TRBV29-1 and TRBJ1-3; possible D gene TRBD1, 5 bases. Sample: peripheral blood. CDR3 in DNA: TGCAGCGCCGGACAAACCTTCTCTGGAAACACCATATATTTT. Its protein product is CSAGQTFSGNTIYF.